This T cell receptor (beta chain) was obtained from a study of beta chain features in type 1 diabetes. General study points: Moderate yet significant TCRB CDR3 shortening was seen in Type 1 diabetes patients in all four CD4+ subsets. A closer apparent resemblance between naive, central memory and Treg TCRB repertoires was seen in patients than in healthy donors.

A note on this clone: Its antigen is unidentified. One end of the junction varies from germline; a read error may be responsible.

The whole isolated RNA underwent reverse transcription, so sequencing captured expressed TCRB transcripts. Sequencing used immunoSEQ multiplex PCR; TCRdb keeps in-frame clones, though not all of them. Of 500,000 to 650,000 clones in the sample, approximately 13% were seen once. Germline V gene lookup returns CDR1 MNHNY and CDR2 SVGAGI (reference sequence). The CDR3 is made up of 14 amino acids. The sequenced sample was naive CD4+ T cells from blood. This clonotype originated in a man younger than 40 with type 1 diabetes. The chain couples TRBV6-6 to TRBJ1-2; D is perhaps TRBD1 (6 bases). CDR3 sequence (DNA): TGTGCCATCAGTCTAGGGGGACCTAACTATGGCTACACCTTC. Protein: CAISLGGPNYGYTF.